The present entry profiles one T cell receptor beta chain with its context. The data derive from a study of shared clonotypes between healthy human individuals. Study background: For every donor, three CD4 naive, three CD4 memory, two CD8 naive and one CD8 memory plates were used.

The V gene end was trimmed by 8 bases and the J gene end by 4 bases; junction bases not matched to a gene: 8. Looked up from germline, CDR1 is MNHEY and CDR2 is SMNVEV (reference sequence). The CDR3 has 14 amino acids. Here immunoSEQ multiplex PCR was the method, and the copy in TCRdb shows in-frame clones only, minus some. This sample has around 2.1 million clones, with 90% to 97% found just once. V gene TRBV27 combines with J gene TRBJ2-3; 8 nucleotides agree with TRBD2. The receptor was isolated from a man younger than 30 in good health. The specimen was naive CD4+ T cells sorted from blood. Subset reported: CD45RA+ positively selected. The CDR3 region is CASANGGGPDTQYF. The CDR3 DNA reads as TGTGCCAGCGCGAACGGCGGGGGGCCAGATACGCAGTATTTT.